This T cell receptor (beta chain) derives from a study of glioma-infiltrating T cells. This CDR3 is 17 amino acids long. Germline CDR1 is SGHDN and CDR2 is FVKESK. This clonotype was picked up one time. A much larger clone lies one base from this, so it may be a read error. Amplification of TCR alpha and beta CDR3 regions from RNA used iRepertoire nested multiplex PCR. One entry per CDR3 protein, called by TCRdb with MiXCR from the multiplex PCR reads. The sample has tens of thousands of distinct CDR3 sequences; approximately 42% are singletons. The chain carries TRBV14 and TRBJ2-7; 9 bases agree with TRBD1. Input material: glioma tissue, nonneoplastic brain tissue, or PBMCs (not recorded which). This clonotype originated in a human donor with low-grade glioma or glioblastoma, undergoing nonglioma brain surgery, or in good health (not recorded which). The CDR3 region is CASSPRVIWTGEYEHYF. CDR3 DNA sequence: TGTGCCAGCAGCCCCCGAGTAATCTGGACAGGGGAATACGAGCATTACTTC.